The 12 T cell receptor beta chains presented below share a single source sample, sequenced in a study of cytotoxic CD8 clonotypes in ibrutinib-treated CLL. Only in-frame clones appear in the TCRdb table, and some are missing; sequencing was by immunoSEQ multiplex PCR. The sample comprises 250,000 to 350,000 clones, approximately 76% of which are singletons, and roughly 5.7% rests with the top ten. The sequencing here drew on PBMCs, taken at disease progression, from a patient treated with ibrutinib. These receptor sequences come from a human donor with chronic lymphocytic leukemia.

The rearrangement uses TRBV7-2 and TRBJ2-3; D is ambiguous. With 5 bases removed from V and 1 base from J, the gap between germline ends came to 10 bases. CDR1 SGHTA and CDR2 FQGNSA come from the germline V gene. The CDR3 loop spans 14 amino acids. The CDR3 DNA follows: TGTGCCAGCAGCCAAGGTTTCGGCACAGATACGCAGTATTTT. It translates to CASSQGFGTDTQYF.

This rearrangement joins TRBV13 to TRBJ2-1; D gene uncertain. The CDR3 is 16 residues long. The V gene's germline CDR1 is PRHDT and CDR2 FYEKMQ (reference sequence). V was shortened by 5 bases and J by 6 bases, with 20 bases between the two germline ends. CDR3 protein: CASSPPPEAAINEQFF. CDR3 in DNA: TGTGCCAGCAGCCCGCCCCCTGAGGCAGCGATCAATGAGCAGTTCTTC.

The chain is built from TRBV13 and TRBJ2-3, with D unclear. The CDR3 is made up of 17 amino acids. Trimming removed 4 bases from V and 1 base from J, with 18 bases in between. Germline CDR1 PRHDT, CDR2 FYEKMQ (reference sequence). The CDR3 DNA reads as TGTGCCAGCAGCTCCCCTTCTTTTGGGCAAGGCACAGATACGCAGTATTTT. It encodes CASSSPSFGQGTDTQYF. Drawing the rest from reference TRBV13 and TRBJ2-3, the complete variable domain is AAGVIQSPRHLIKEKRETATLKCYPIPRHDTVYWYQQGPGQDPQFLISFYEKMQSDKGSIPDRFSAQQFSDYHSELNMSSLELGDSALYFCASSSPSFGQGTDTQYFGPGTRLTVL.

This clone appeared once. This rearrangement joins TRBV9 to TRBJ2-1; TRBD2 matches 9 bases. Germline trimming cut 2 bases from V and 3 bases from J; bases unmatched to any gene: 6. The V gene's germline CDR1 is SGDLS and CDR2 YYNGEE. The CDR3 has 16 residues. CDR3 in DNA: TGTGCCAGCAGCGTCAGGGGAGCGGGGGGCTACAATGAGCAGTTCTTC. Translating it yields CASSVRGAGGYNEQFF. Full variable domain (rest looked up from reference TRBV9 and TRBJ2-1): DSGVTQTPKHLITATGQRVTLRCSPRSGDLSVYWYQQSLDQGLQFLIQYYNGEERAKGNILERFSAQQFPDLHSELNLSSLELGDSALYFCASSVRGAGGYNEQFFGPGTRLTVL.

The rearrangement joins TRBV9 to TRBJ2-7; 11 positions match TRBD2. The length of the CDR3 is 16 residues. Looked up from germline, CDR1 is SGDLS and CDR2 is YYNGEE. V dropped 5 bases and J dropped 3; count of bases not matched to a gene: 10. CDR3 coding DNA: TGTGCCAGCAGTTCCGGGACTAGCGGTGCTTACTACGAGCAGTACTTC. It encodes CASSSGTSGAYYEQYF.

The chain recombines TRBV18 with TRBJ1-2; TRBD1 might be the D (6 bases). V lost 3 bases and J lost 6, with 17 bases in between. Germline lookup yields CDR1 KGHSH and CDR2 LQKENI. This CDR3 comprises 15 residues. Here the CDR3 DNA reads TGTGCCAGCTCACCCAATACAGGGAGCAAGAATGGCTACACCTTC. Translated, it gives CASSPNTGSKNGYTF.

J is TRBJ1-2 and V is TRBV9; D unresolved. V was clipped by 8 bases and J by 5 bases, with 19 bases between them. Germline V gene lookup returns CDR1 SGDLS and CDR2 YYNGEE. The CDR3 runs 14 residues. CDR3 coding DNA: TGTGCCAGTAGTCCTGGGCTGGTATCATATGGCTACACCTTC. Amino acid sequence: CASSPGLVSYGYTF. Supplemented by reference TRBV9 and TRBJ1-2, the full variable domain reads DSGVTQTPKHLITATGQRVTLRCSPRSGDLSVYWYQQSLDQGLQFLIQYYNGEERAKGNILERFSAQQFPDLHSELNLSSLELGDSALYFCASSPGLVSYGYTFGSGTRLTVV.

This clone was seen once. The J gene is TRBJ1-1, the V gene TRBV6-1, with D tentatively TRBD1 (6 bases). V was trimmed by 2 bases and J by 3 bases, leaving 13 bases between them. The length of the CDR3 is 15 residues. Germline V lookup: CDR1 MNHNS, CDR2 SASEGT. As DNA, the CDR3 is TGTGCCAGCAGTGAAAACCCGGGACACTACACTGAAGCTTTCTTT. Amino acids: CASSENPGHYTEAFF.

This chain connects TRBV28 to TRBJ1-5; D perhaps matches TRBD1 (5 bases). CDR3 length: 12 amino acids. Germline CDR1 is MDHEN and CDR2 is SYDVKM. Trimming left V 8 bases short and J 5 bases short, with 10 bases between. CDR3 protein: CASRGGDQPQHF. CDR3 in DNA: TGTGCCAGCCGGGGGGGGGATCAGCCCCAGCATTTT.

The rearrangement links TRBV18 to TRBJ1-1, with TRBD1 as a possible D gene (5 bases). This CDR3 has 15 residues. CDR1 and CDR2 (germline): KGHSH, LQKENI. V shed 1 base and J shed 0 bases, with 9 bases lying between them. DNA of the CDR3: TGTGCCAGCTCACCACAGGCAGGGATGAACACTGAAGCTTTCTTT. This sequence encodes CASSPQAGMNTEAFF.

The CDR3 reads CASSLFYTGELFF. In DNA, the CDR3 is TGTGCCAGCAGTTTATTCTACACCGGGGAGCTGTTTTTT. The V and J genes are TRBV27 and TRBJ2-2; the D is unclear. The germline CDR1 and CDR2 sequences are MNHEY and SMNVEV (reference sequence). Trimming cost V 1 base and J 3 bases, with 3 bases left between them. This CDR3 is 13 amino acids long.

This chain uses TRBV7-2 with TRBJ2-5; weak D call: TRBD1 (5 bases). The V end lost 1 base, the J end lost 5 bases, and 8 bases lay between the germline ends. Looked up from germline, CDR1 is SGHTA and CDR2 is FQGNSA. The CDR3 is 13 amino acids. CDR3 region: CASSLGGLETQYF. Written as DNA, the CDR3 is TGTGCCAGCAGCTTAGGGGGCCTTGAGACCCAGTACTTC.